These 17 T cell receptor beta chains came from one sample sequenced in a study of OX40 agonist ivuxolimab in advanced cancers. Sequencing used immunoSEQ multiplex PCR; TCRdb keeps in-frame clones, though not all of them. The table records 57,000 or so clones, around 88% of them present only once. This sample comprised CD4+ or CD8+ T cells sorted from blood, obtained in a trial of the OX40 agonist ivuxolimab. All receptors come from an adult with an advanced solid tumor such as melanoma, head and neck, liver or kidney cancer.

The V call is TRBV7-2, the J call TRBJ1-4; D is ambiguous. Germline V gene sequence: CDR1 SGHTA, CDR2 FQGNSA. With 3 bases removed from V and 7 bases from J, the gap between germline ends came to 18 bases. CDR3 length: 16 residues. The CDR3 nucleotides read TGTGCCAGCAGCTTTCCCCTTGGGCCCAGTGGTGAAAAACTGTTTTTT. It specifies CASSFPLGPSGEKLFF.

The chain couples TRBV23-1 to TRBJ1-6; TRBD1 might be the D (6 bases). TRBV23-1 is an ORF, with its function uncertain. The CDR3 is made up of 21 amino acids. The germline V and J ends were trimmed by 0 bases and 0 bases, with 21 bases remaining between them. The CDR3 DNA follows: TGCGCCAGCAGTCAATCGTTGAGGGGGAGGACCTTTAGCTCCTATAATTCACCCCTCCACTTT. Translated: CASSQSLRGRTFSSYNSPLHF.

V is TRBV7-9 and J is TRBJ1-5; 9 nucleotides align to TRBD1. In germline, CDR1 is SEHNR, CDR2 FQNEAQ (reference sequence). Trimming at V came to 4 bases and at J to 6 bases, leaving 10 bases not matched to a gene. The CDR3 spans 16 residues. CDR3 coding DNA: TGTGCCAGCAGCTCCACCGGGACAGGGCATACTCAGCCCCAGCATTTT. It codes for CASSSTGTGHTQPQHF.

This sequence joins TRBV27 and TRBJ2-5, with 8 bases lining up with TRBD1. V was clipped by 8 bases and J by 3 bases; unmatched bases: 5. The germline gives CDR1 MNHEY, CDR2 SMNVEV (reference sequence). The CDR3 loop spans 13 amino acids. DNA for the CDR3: TGTGCCAGCGGCAGGGGGCGCGAAGAGACCCAGTACTTC. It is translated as CASGRGREETQYF.

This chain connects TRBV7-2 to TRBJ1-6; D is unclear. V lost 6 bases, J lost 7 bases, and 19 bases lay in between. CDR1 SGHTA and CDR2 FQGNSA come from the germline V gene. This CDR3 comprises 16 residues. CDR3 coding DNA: TGTGCCAGCAGGTTAAGCGCGCTCAACCTGAATTCACCCCTCCACTTT. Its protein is CASRLSALNLNSPLHF.

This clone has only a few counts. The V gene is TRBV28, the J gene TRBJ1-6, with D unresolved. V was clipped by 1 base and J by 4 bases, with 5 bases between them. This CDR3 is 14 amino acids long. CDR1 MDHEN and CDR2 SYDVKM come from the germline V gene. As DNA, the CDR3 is TGTGCCAGCAGTTTATCCCAGTATAATTCACCCCTCCACTTT. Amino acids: CASSLSQYNSPLHF.

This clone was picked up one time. DNA of the CDR3: TGCGCCAGCAGCTTGAGTTGGTCTGGGACTAGCGGGGGGAACCCGAGGGAGACCCAGTACTTC. Protein: CASSLSWSGTSGGNPRETQYF. This chain uses TRBV5-1 with TRBJ2-5; 15 nucleotides line up with TRBD2. CDR1 and CDR2 (germline): SGHRS, YFSETQ. The V segment lost 1 base and the J segment 5 bases; nucleotides outside the gene matches: 18. The CDR3 consists of 21 residues.

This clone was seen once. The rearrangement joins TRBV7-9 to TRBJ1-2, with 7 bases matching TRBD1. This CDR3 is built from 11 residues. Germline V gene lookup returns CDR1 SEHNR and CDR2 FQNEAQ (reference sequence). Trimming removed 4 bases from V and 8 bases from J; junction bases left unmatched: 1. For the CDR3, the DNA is TGTGCCAGCAGCTACAGGGGCGGCTACACCTTC. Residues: CASSYRGGYTF.

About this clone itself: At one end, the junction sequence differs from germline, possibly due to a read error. The CDR3 DNA is TGTGCCAGCCGTTTTACCGGGACAAAGGGTGGCTACACCTTC. Its protein is CASRFTGTKGGYTF. The chain carries TRBV28 and TRBJ1-2; a possible D gene is TRBD1 (6 bases). In germline, CDR1 is MDHEN, CDR2 SYDVKM. There are 14 residues in the CDR3.

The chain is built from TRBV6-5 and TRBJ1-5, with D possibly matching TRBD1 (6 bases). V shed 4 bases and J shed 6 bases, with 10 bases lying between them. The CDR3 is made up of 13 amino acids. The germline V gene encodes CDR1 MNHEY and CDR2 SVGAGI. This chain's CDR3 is CASSFKGGQPQHF. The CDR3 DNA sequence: TGTGCCAGCAGTTTCAAAGGGGGTCAGCCCCAGCATTTT.

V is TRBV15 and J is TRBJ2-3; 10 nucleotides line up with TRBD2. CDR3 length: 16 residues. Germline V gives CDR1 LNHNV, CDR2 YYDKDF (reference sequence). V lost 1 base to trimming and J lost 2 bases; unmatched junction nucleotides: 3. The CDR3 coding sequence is TGTGCCACCAGCAGAGCCAGCGGGGGGGACACAGATACGCAGTATTTT. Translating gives CATSRASGGDTDTQYF.

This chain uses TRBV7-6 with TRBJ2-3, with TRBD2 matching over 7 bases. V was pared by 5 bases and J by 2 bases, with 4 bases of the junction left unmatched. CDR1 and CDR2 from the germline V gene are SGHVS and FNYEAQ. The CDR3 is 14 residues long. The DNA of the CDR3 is TGTGCCAGCAGCCGCGGGGGTCCCACAGATACGCAGTATTTT. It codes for CASSRGGPTDTQYF.

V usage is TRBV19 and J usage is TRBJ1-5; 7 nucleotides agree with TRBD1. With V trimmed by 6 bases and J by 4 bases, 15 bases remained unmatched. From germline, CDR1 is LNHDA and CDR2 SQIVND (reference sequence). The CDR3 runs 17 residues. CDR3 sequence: CASSSTTGTVGNQPQHF. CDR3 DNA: TGTGCCAGTAGCTCGACGACAGGGACCGTGGGTAATCAGCCCCAGCATTTT.

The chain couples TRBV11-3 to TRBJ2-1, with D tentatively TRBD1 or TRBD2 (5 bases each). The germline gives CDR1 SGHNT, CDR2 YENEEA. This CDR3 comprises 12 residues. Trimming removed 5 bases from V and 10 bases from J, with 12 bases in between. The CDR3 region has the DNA TGTGCCAGCAGCCGACAAGGGGACGAGCAGTTCTTC. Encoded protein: CASSRQGDEQFF. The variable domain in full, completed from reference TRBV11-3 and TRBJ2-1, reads EAGVVQSPRYKIIEKKQPVAFWCNPISGHNTLYWYLQNLGQGPELLIRYENEEAVDDSQLPKDRFSAERLKGVDSTLKIQPAELGDSAVYLCASSRQGDEQFFGPGTRLTVL.

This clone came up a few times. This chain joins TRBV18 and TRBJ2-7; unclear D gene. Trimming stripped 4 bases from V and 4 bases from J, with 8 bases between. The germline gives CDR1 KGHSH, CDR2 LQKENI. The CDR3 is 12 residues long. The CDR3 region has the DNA TGTGCCAGCTCACAAGGCAGGTACGAGCAGTACTTC. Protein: CASSQGRYEQYF.

The CDR3 nucleotides read TGTGCCAGTAGTTACAGGGATAATTCACCCCTCCACTTT. As protein: CASSYRDNSPLHF. V usage is TRBV19 and J usage is TRBJ1-6, with a possible D match to TRBD1 (6 bases). V was cut by 5 bases and J by 5 bases, with 7 bases left in between. The CDR3 is made up of 13 amino acids. Germline lookup yields CDR1 LNHDA and CDR2 SQIVND (reference sequence).

For the CDR3, the DNA is TGTGCCAGCAGCCTCCGCCGCGGGGGGGCTGACACCGGGGAGCTGTTTTTT. Amino acids: CASSLRRGGADTGELFF. This chain uses TRBV7-3 with TRBJ2-2; 9 bases match TRBD2. The ends lost 5 bases at V and 3 bases at J; junction bases unmatched: 10. The CDR3 is made up of 17 amino acids. CDR1 and CDR2 from the germline V gene are SGHTA and FQGTGA.